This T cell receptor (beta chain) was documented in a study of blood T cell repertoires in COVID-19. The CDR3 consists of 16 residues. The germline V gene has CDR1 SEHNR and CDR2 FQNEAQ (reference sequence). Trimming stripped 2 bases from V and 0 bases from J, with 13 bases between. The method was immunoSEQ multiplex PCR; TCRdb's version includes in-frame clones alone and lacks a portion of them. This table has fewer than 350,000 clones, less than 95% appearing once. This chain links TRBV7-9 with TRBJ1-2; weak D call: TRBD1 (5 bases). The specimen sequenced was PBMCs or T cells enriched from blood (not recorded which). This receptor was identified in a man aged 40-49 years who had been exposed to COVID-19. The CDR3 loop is CASSLSRAVANYGYTF. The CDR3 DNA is TGTGCCAGCAGCTTAAGCAGGGCGGTAGCTAACTATGGCTACACCTTC.